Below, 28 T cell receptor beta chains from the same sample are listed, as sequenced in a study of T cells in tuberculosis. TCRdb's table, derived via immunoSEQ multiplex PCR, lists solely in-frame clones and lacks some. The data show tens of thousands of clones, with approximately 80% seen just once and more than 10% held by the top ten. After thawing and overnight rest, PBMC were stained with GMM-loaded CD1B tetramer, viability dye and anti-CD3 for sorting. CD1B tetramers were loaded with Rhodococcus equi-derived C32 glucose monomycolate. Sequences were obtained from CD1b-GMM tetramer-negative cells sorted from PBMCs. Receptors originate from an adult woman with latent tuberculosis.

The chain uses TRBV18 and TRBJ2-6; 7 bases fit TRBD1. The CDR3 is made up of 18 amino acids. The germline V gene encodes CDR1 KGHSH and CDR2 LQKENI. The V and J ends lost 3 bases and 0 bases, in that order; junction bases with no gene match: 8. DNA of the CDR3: TGTGCCAGCTCACCTTCGACAGGGCCGCGCTCTGGGGCCAACGTCCTGACTTTC. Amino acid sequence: CASSPSTGPRSGANVLTF.

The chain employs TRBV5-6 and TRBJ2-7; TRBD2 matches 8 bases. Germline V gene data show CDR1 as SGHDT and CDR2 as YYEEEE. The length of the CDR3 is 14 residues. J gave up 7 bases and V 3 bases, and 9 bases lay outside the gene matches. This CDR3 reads CASSSGGPSREQYF. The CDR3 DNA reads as TGTGCCAGCAGCTCGGGGGGGCCATCTCGGGAGCAGTACTTC. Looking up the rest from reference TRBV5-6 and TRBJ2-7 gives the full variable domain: DAGVTQSPTHLIKTRGQQVTLRCSPKSGHDTVSWYQQALGQGPQFIFQYYEEEERQRGNFPDRFSGHQFPNYSSELNVNALLLGDSALYLCASSSGGPSREQYFGPGTRLTVT.

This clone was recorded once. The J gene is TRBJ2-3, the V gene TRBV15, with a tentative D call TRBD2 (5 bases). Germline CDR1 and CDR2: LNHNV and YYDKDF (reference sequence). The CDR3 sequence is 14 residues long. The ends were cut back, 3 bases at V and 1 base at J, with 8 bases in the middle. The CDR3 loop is CATSSLRGTDTQYF. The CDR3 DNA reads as TGTGCCACCAGCAGTCTGAGGGGCACAGATACGCAGTATTTT.

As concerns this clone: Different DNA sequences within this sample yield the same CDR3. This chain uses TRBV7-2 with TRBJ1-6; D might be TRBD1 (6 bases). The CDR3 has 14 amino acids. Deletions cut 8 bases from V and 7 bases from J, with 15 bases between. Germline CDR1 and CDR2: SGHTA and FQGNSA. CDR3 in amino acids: CASWGQAPNSPLHF. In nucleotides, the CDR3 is TGTGCCAGCTGGGGGCAGGCACCAAATTCACCCCTCCACTTT.

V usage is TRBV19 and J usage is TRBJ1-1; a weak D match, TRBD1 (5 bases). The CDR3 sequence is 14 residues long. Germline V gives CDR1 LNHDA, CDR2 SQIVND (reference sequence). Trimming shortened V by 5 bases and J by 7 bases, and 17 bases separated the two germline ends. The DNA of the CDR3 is TGTGCCAGTAGTGCAGCGGGGCGGAAGGGTGAAGCTTTCTTT. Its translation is CASSAAGRKGEAFF.

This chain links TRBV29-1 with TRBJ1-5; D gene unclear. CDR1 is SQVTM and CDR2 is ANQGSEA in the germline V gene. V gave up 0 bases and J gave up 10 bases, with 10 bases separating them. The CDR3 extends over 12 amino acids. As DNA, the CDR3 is TGCAGCGTTGAAGATCACGGTCAACCCCAGCATTTT. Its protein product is CSVEDHGQPQHF.

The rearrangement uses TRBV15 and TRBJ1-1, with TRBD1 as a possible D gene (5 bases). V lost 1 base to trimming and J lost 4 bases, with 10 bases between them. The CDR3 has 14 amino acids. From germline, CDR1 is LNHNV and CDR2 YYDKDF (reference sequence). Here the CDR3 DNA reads TGTGCCACCAGCAGAGGGGGGGGGATCACTGAAGCTTTCTTT. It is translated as CATSRGGGITEAFF.

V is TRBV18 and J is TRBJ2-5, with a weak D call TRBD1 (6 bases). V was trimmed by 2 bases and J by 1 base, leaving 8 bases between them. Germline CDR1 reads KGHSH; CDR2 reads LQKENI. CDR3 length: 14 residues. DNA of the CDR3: TGTGCCAGCTCACCAGGACAGCCCCAAGAGACCCAGTACTTC. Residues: CASSPGQPQETQYF.

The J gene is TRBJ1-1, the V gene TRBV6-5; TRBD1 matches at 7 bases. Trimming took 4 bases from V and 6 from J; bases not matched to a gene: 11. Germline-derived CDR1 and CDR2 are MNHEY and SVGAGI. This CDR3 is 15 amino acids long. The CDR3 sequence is CASSSHRGRIAEAFF. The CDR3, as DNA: TGTGCCAGCAGTTCCCACAGGGGCCGTATCGCTGAAGCTTTCTTT.

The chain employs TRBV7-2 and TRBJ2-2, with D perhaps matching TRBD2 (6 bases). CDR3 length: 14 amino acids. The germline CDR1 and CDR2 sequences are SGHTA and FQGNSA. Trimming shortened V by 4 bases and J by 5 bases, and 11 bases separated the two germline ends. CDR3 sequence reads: CASSSQAGTGELFF. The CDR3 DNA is TGTGCCAGCAGCTCCCAGGCGGGAACCGGGGAGCTGTTTTTT.

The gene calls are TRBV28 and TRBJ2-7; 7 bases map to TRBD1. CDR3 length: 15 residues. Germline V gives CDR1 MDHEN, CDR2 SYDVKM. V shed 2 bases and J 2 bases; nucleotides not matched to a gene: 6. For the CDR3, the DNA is TGTGCCAGCAGTTTAAGGGGACAGCAAGCCTACGAGCAGTACTTC. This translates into CASSLRGQQAYEQYF.

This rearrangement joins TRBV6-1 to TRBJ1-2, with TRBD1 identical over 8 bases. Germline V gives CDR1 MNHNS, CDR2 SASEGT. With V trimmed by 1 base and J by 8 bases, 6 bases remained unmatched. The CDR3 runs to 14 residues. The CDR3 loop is CASSEGQGLGGYTF. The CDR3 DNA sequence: TGTGCCAGCAGTGAAGGACAGGGGCTAGGCGGCTACACCTTC.

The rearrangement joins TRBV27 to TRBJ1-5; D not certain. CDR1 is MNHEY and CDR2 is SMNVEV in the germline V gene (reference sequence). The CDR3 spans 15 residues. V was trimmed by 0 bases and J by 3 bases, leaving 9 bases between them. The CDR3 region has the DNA TGTGCCAGCAGTTTATCGAGGGCCCTCAATCAGCCCCAGCATTTT. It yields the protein CASSLSRALNQPQHF.

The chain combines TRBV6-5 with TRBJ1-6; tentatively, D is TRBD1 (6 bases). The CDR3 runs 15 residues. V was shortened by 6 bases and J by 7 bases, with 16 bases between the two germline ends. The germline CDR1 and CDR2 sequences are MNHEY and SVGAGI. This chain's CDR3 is CASRGAGEGNSPLHF. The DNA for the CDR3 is TGTGCCAGCAGGGGGGCAGGGGAGGGGAATTCACCCCTCCACTTT.

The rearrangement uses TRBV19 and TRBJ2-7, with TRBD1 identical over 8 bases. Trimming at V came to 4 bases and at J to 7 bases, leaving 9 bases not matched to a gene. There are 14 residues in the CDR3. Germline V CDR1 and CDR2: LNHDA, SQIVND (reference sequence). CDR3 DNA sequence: TGTGCCAGTAGTAGCGCAGGGGGCCCGTCGGAGCAGTACTTC. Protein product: CASSSAGGPSEQYF.

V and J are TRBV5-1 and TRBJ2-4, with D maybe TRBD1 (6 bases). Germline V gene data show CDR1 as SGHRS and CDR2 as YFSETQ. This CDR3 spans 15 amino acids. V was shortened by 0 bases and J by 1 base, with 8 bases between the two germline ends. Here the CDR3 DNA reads TGCGCCAGCAGCTTGGTTGGGGGCGCCAAAAACATTCAGTACTTC. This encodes CASSLVGGAKNIQYF.

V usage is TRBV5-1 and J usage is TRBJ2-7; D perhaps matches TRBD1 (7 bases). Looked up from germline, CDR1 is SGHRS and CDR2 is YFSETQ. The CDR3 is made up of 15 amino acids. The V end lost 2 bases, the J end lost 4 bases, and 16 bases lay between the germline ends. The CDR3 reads CASSFGAGGGYEQYF. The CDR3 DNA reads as TGCGCCAGCAGCTTTGGGGCAGGGGGAGGATACGAGCAGTACTTC.

CDR3 nucleotide sequence: TGTGCCAGCAGCTTGGCGTCGGGTAACTATGGCTACACCTTC. Protein: CASSLASGNYGYTF. The chain recombines TRBV7-2 with TRBJ1-2, with D unclear. Germline assignment: CDR1 SGHTA and CDR2 FQGNSA. Trimming pared 3 bases from V and 1 base from J, leaving 9 bases between. The CDR3 extends over 14 amino acids.

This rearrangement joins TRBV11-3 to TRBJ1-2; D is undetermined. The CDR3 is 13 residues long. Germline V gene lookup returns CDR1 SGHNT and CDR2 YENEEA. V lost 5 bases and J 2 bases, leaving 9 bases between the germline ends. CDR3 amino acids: CASSPNSNYGYTF. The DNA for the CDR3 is TGTGCCAGCAGCCCGAACAGCAACTATGGCTACACCTTC.

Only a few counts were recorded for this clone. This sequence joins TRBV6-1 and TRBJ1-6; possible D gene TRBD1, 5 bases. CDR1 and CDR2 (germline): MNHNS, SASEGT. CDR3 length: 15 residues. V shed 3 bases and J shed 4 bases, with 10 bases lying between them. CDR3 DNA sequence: TGTGCCAGCAGTGACAGACAGAGTTATAATTCACCCCTCCACTTT. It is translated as CASSDRQSYNSPLHF.

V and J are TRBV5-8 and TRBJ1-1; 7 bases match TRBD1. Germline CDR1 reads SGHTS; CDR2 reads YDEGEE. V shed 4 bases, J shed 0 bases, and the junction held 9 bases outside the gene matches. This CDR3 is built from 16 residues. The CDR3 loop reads CASSMGQPIMNTEAFF. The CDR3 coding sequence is TGTGCCAGCAGCATGGGACAGCCAATTATGAACACTGAAGCTTTCTTT.

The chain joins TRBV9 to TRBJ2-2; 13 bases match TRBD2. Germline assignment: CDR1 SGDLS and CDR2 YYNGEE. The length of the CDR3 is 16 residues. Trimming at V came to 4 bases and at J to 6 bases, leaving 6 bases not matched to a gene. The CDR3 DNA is TGTGCCAGCAGCCTAACTAGCGGGGGGGCACCCGGGGAGCTGTTTTTT. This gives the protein CASSLTSGGAPGELFF.

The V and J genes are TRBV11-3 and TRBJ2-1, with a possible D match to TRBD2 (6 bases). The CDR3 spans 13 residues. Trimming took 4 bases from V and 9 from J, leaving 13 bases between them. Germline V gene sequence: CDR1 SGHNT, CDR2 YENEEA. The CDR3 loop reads CASSSPRGGEQFF. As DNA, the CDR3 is TGTGCCAGCAGCTCCCCTCGGGGAGGTGAGCAGTTCTTC.

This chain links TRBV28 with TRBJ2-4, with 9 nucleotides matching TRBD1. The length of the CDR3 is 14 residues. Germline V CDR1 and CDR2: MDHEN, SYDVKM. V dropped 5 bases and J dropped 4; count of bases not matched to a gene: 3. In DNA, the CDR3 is TGTGCCAGCAGTATCGGACAGGGGAAAAACATTCAGTACTTC. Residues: CASSIGQGKNIQYF.

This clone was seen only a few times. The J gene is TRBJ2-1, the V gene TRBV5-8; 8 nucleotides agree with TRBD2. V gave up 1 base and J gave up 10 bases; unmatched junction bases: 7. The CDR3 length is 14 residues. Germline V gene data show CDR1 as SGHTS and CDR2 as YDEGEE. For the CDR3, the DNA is TGTGCCAGCAGCTTGCGGATTAGCGGGGACGAGCAGTTCTTC. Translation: CASSLRISGDEQFF.

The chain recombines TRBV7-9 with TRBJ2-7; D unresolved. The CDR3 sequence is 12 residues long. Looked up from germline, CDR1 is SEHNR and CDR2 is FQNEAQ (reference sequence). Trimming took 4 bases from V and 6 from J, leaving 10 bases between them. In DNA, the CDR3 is TGTGCCAGCAGCTCCGGCCAGGCCGAGCAGTACTTC. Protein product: CASSSGQAEQYF.

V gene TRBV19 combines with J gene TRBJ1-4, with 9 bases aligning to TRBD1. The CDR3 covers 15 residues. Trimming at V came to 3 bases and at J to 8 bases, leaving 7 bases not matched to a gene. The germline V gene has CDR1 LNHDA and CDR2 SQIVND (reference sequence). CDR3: CASSMAGTGKEKLFF. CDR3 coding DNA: TGTGCCAGTAGTATGGCAGGGACAGGGAAGGAAAAACTGTTTTTT. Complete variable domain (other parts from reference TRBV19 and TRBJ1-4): DGGITQSPKYLFRKEGQNVTLSCEQNLNHDAMYWYRQDPGQGLRLIYYSQIVNDFQKGDIAEGYSVSREKKESFPLTVTSAQKNPTAFYLCASSMAGTGKEKLFFGSGTQLSVL.

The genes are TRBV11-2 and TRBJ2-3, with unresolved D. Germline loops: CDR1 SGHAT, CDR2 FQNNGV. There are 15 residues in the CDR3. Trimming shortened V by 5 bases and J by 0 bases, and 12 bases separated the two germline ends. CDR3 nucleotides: TGTGCCAGCAGCCCCACTGACTGGAGCACAGATACGCAGTATTTT. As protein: CASSPTDWSTDTQYF.